This TCR beta chain was sequenced during a study of CD4 T cells in relation to SARS-CoV-2 and coronaviruses. Deep TCR-beta sequencing used DNA from uncultured naive and memory CD4+ T cells. This table comes from immunoSEQ multiplex PCR, and its TCRdb copy is limited to in-frame clones, with some not included. Of 50,000 to 65,000 clones listed, 92% were seen once; the top ten hold roughly 0.4%. CDR3 length: 16 amino acids. Germline V CDR1 and CDR2: MDHEN, SYDVKM. V was shortened by 1 base and J by 0 bases, with 10 bases between the two germline ends. General observations from the study: In approximately 70% of donors, memory CD4+ clonotypes crossrecognized SARS-CoV-2 and at least one common cold coronavirus spike. Each donor contributed either pre-pandemic or post-infection samples, not both. Monoreactive clones expanded significantly more to SARS-CoV-2 than crossreactive clones did.

This clone was counted once. Its antigen is as yet unknown. The specimen was naive CD4+ T cells from PBMCs. The subset: naive CD4+ T cells isolated by negative enrichment. The sequence was collected from an adult with COVID-19. The chain employs TRBV28 and TRBJ1-3; D not resolved. The CDR3 here is CASSLLGKYSGNTIYF. The DNA of the CDR3 is TGTGCCAGCAGTTTATTGGGGAAATACTCTGGAAACACCATATATTTT.